The next 13 T cell receptor beta chains were all read from a single sample in a study of T cells in localized non-small cell lung cancer. Generated by immunoSEQ multiplex PCR, the TCRdb table keeps only in-frame clones and is missing some. The repertoire has roughly 66,000 clones, 85% to 90% of them found once; the top ten carry under 2%. The input for sequencing was peripheral blood, taken before any cancer treatment. The source is a woman aged 35-75 years with stage I lung adenocarcinoma.

The rearrangement links TRBV10-2 to TRBJ2-7, with 8 bases that match TRBD1. V gave up 5 bases and J gave up 2 bases; unmatched junction bases: 8. The CDR3 covers 15 residues. From germline, CDR1 is WSHSY and CDR2 SAAADI. CDR3 sequence reads: CASSQGTGGTYEQYF. The CDR3 DNA follows: TGCGCCAGCAGTCAGGGGACAGGAGGCACCTACGAGCAGTACTTC.

This sequence joins TRBV4-1 and TRBJ2-6, with 10 bases aligning to TRBD1. The length of the CDR3 is 19 residues. V lost 3 bases and J lost 0; bases outside the gene matches: 8. Germline assignment: CDR1 MGHRA and CDR2 YSYEKL. CDR3 nucleotides: TGCGCCAGCAGCCATTTCGACAGGGGGCGCGTCTCTGGGGCCAACGTCCTGACTTTC. This translates into CASSHFDRGRVSGANVLTF.

The V gene is TRBV4-2, the J gene TRBJ2-2; D ambiguous. The V gene lost 1 base and the J gene lost 1 base, with 7 bases spanning the gap. The CDR3 is 15 amino acids. CDR1 is LGHNA, CDR2 YNFKEQ, per germline. CDR3 region: CASSQGNMNTGELFF. The CDR3 coding sequence is TGTGCCAGCAGCCAAGGGAATATGAACACCGGGGAGCTGTTTTTT.

The chain joins TRBV18 to TRBJ2-1; either TRBD1 or TRBD2 may supply D (6 bases each). Germline V gene data show CDR1 as KGHSH and CDR2 as LQKENI. The CDR3 is 14 amino acids. V was pared by 6 bases and J by 5 bases, with 14 bases between. CDR3 loop: CASSLGGVHNEQFF. CDR3 bases: TGTGCCAGCTCCCTGGGGGGCGTGCACAATGAGCAGTTCTTC.

The chain carries TRBV27 and TRBJ1-2; 9 bases line up with TRBD1. The germline V gene encodes CDR1 MNHEY and CDR2 SMNVEV (reference sequence). V was clipped by 6 bases and J by 4 bases; unmatched bases: 9. This CDR3 region has 15 residues. CDR3 sequence: CASRTDRGATYGYTF. The CDR3 nucleotides are TGTGCCAGCAGGACGGACAGGGGAGCCACCTATGGCTACACCTTC.

This clone was seen more than once but under ten times. The V and J genes are TRBV14 and TRBJ1-5; a possible D gene is TRBD1 (5 bases). Germline CDR1 and CDR2: SGHDN and FVKESK. The V end was cut by 4 bases, the J end by 6 bases, with 10 bases between. The CDR3 totals 13 residues. The CDR3: CASSRLQGQPQHF. CDR3 DNA sequence: TGTGCCAGCAGCCGACTCCAGGGTCAGCCCCAGCATTTT.

The rearrangement joins TRBV7-9 to TRBJ1-1; a weak D match, TRBD1 (5 bases). CDR3 length: 15 amino acids. Per germline, CDR1 SEHNR and CDR2 FQNEAQ (reference sequence). V was shortened by 0 bases and J by 1 base, with 9 bases between the two germline ends. This CDR3 reads CASSLAARENTEAFF. Here the CDR3 DNA reads TGTGCCAGCAGCTTAGCGGCCAGGGAGAACACTGAAGCTTTCTTT.

The chain links TRBV5-1 to TRBJ1-4; unclear D gene. Trimming removed 0 bases from V and 10 bases from J, with 19 bases in between. This CDR3 is built from 16 residues. The germline gives CDR1 SGHRS, CDR2 YFSETQ. This CDR3 reads CASSLVGLPEARKLFF. The CDR3 DNA is TGCGCCAGCAGCTTGGTTGGGCTCCCGGAGGCGCGAAAACTGTTTTTT.

V and J are TRBV7-9 and TRBJ1-5, with 9 positions matching TRBD1. The germline CDR1 and CDR2 sequences are SEHNR and FQNEAQ (reference sequence). The junction had 6 bases not matched to a gene; V was cut back by 5 bases and J by 7 bases. This CDR3 spans 14 amino acids. For the CDR3, the DNA is TGTGCCAGCAGCGGGGGAACAGGGGGCCAGCCCCAGCATTTT. This codes for CASSGGTGGQPQHF. The full variable domain, completed using reference TRBV7-9 and TRBJ1-5, is DTGVSQNPRHKITKRGQNVTFRCDPISEHNRLYWYRQTLGQGPEFLTYFQNEAQLEKSRLLSDRFSAERPKGSFSTLEIQRTEQGDSAMYLCASSGGTGGQPQHFGDGTRLSIL.

The J gene is TRBJ1-1, the V gene TRBV30, with 9 bases lining up with TRBD1. Trimming at V came to 6 bases and at J to 0 bases, leaving 2 bases not matched to a gene. CDR3 length equals 13 residues. CDR1 GTSNPN and CDR2 SVGIG come from the germline V gene (reference sequence). CDR3 residues: CACRDRVNTEAFF. The CDR3 coding sequence is TGTGCCTGCCGGGACAGGGTGAACACTGAAGCTTTCTTT.

This chain connects TRBV2 to TRBJ1-2, with unresolved D. V lost 2 bases, J lost 2 bases, and 9 bases lay in between. CDR1 SNHLY and CDR2 FYNNEI come from the germline V gene. CDR3 length: 14 amino acids. CDR3 nucleotide sequence: TGTGCCAGCAGTGAATATGTAGAGAACTATGGCTACACCTTC. It is translated as CASSEYVENYGYTF.

The gene calls are TRBV10-1 and TRBJ2-7; the match to TRBD1 covers 7 bases. V lost 7 bases to trimming and J lost 3 bases; unmatched junction nucleotides: 6. This CDR3 is 13 amino acids long. The germline CDR1 and CDR2 sequences are WNHNN and SYGVQD (reference sequence). CDR3 nucleotide sequence: TGCGCCAGCATTAACAGGGGTTACTACGAGCAGTACTTC. Translation: CASINRGYYEQYF.

V gene TRBV28 combines with J gene TRBJ2-7; D unresolved. This CDR3 has 15 amino acids. V gave up 4 bases and J gave up 1 base, with 14 bases separating them. Germline-derived CDR1 and CDR2 are MDHEN and SYDVKM. The chain's CDR3 is CASSSPGSNSYEQYF. CDR3 nucleotides: TGTGCCAGCAGTTCCCCCGGCAGCAATTCCTACGAGCAGTACTTC.